This T cell receptor (beta chain) was sequenced during a study of shared clonotypes between healthy human individuals. Overall study context: CD4 naive and CD4 memory each took three plates per donor, while CD8 naive took two and CD8 memory one.

Replicate sorted-subset PCRs were loaded with around 220 ng DNA, 30,000 to 35,000 T cell genomes. Clones were read by immunoSEQ multiplex PCR, and TCRdb kept only the in-frame ones, dropping some. The data hold millions of clones, with around 96% observed a single time. Study-level points and caveats: Compared with clonotypes that all four donors shared, non-shared clonotypes had lower generation probabilities. Among the subsets, naive ones generally showed larger estimated richness than memory ones.

CDR1 is SGHDN, CDR2 FVKESK, per germline. V was clipped by 6 bases and J by 0 bases; unmatched bases: 5. This CDR3 is 14 amino acids long. The naive CD8 subset, CD45RO-negative cells positively selected for CCR7, excluded terminally differentiated effector memory CD45RA+ cells. As for this clone: Its antigen is not known.

The clonotype comes from a man between 18 and 29 years old in good health. The chain combines TRBV14 with TRBJ2-7, with 7 bases fitting TRBD2. Sequencing was done on a sample of naive CD8+ T cells sorted from blood. This chain's CDR3 is CASRLTGGSYEQYF. In DNA, the CDR3 is TGTGCCAGCAGATTGACGGGGGGCTCCTACGAGCAGTACTTC.